Presented here are 22 T cell receptor beta chains from one specimen sequenced in a study of cytomegalovirus exposure and HLA in healthy donors. PCR was performed using 60 Vbeta and 13 Jbeta primers. The repertoire was sequenced with immunoSEQ multiplex PCR; TCRdb's copy has only in-frame clones and lacks some. The sample lists 90,000 to 140,000 clones, around 80% occurring once. Sequenced: PBMCs. All receptors come from a man aged 40-55 years in good health and CMV-seropositive.

The count of this clone is one. This rearrangement joins TRBV5-4 to TRBJ1-5, with 10 bases identical to TRBD1. This CDR3 is 15 amino acids long. Germline V gene data show CDR1 as SGHNT and CDR2 as YYREEE (reference sequence). Trimming took 2 bases from V and 5 from J; bases not matched to a gene: 4. This CDR3 is CASSFDRGQDQPQHF. The CDR3 bases are TGTGCCAGCAGCTTTGACAGGGGGCAGGATCAGCCCCAGCATTTT. Supplemented by reference TRBV5-4 and TRBJ1-5, the full variable domain reads ETGVTQSPTHLIKTRGQQVTLRCSSQSGHNTVSWYQQALGQGPQFIFQYYREEENGRGNFPPRFSGLQFPNYSSELNVNALELDDSALYLCASSFDRGQDQPQHFGDGTRLSIL.

This chain uses TRBV18 with TRBJ2-7, with TRBD2 identical over 10 bases. The CDR3 is 15 amino acids. Germline CDR1 KGHSH, CDR2 LQKENI. Trimming took 3 bases from V and 5 from J; bases not matched to a gene: 7. CDR3 region: CASSPMGLANHEQYF. Written as DNA, the CDR3 is TGTGCCAGCTCACCTATGGGACTAGCGAACCACGAGCAGTACTTC.

This sequence joins TRBV15 and TRBJ1-4; a weak D match, TRBD1 (6 bases). The CDR3 spans 15 residues. V shed 0 bases and J shed 8 bases, with 13 bases lying between them. Germline V gene data show CDR1 as LNHNV and CDR2 as YYDKDF (reference sequence). CDR3 nucleotide sequence: TGTGCCACCAGCAGAGATTCAGGGGTTGGGGAAAAACTGTTTTTT. Translating it yields CATSRDSGVGEKLFF.

J is TRBJ2-5 and V is TRBV11-2; D may be TRBD1 (6 bases). TRBJ2-7 matches the DNA end more closely, so the J call is doubtful. The germline V gene encodes CDR1 SGHAT and CDR2 FQNNGV. The CDR3 runs to 14 residues. The CDR3 sequence is CASSPATGPYEQYF. As DNA, the CDR3 is TGTGCCAGCAGCCCCGCCACAGGGCCCTACGAGCAGTACTTC.

The chain combines TRBV4-1 with TRBJ2-7; 7 positions agree with TRBD2. From germline, CDR1 is MGHRA and CDR2 YSYEKL. The CDR3 totals 13 residues. J gave up 8 bases and V 4 bases, and 8 bases lay outside the gene matches. The CDR3 DNA reads as TGCGCCAGCAGCCCCCAGGGAGGGTGCAAGCAGTACTTC. Its protein is CASSPQGGCKQYF.

The genes are TRBV7-8 and TRBJ2-7, with 10 bases aligning to TRBD2. Germline V gene sequence: CDR1 SGHVS, CDR2 FQNEAQ. Trimming removed 6 bases from V and 4 bases from J; junction bases left unmatched: 6. The CDR3 loop spans 14 amino acids. CDR3 DNA: TGTGCCAGCAGTTATCTAGCGGGAGAATACGAGCAGTACTTC. Amino acid sequence: CASSYLAGEYEQYF.

A few counts support this clone. The sample contains more than one DNA sequence encoding this CDR3. The genes are TRBV5-1 and TRBJ1-2; D is ambiguous. Trimming stripped 1 base from V and 1 base from J, with 8 bases between. Germline V gene sequence: CDR1 SGHRS, CDR2 YFSETQ. The CDR3 length is 14 residues. The CDR3 is CASSLTGFNYGYTF. CDR3 in DNA: TGCGCCAGCAGCTTGACCGGGTTTAACTATGGCTACACCTTC.

This clone was seen only a few times. The V call is TRBV2, the J call TRBJ2-7; weak D call: TRBD1 (6 bases). V lost 10 bases, J lost 3 bases, and 19 bases lay in between. This CDR3 contains 14 residues. Germline assignment: CDR1 SNHLY and CDR2 FYNNEI. The CDR3 DNA sequence: TGTGCCACCCAAGCCAGGGGATCGGGCTACGAGCAGTACTTC. It yields the protein CATQARGSGYEQYF.

Comments on this clone: Relative to the germline gene, one junction end is altered; a read error may explain this. J is TRBJ2-1 and V is TRBV7-9; 7 nucleotides line up with TRBD1. Germline CDR1 and CDR2: SEHNR and FQNEAQ (reference sequence). CDR3 length: 16 residues. The CDR3 region is CSSSSPRGSSYNEQFF. In nucleotides, the CDR3 is TGTTCCAGCAGCTCACCCAGGGGGAGCTCCTACAATGAGCAGTTCTTC. The whole variable domain, filled in from reference TRBV7-9 and TRBJ2-1, reads DTGVSQNPRHKITKRGQNVTFRCDPISEHNRLYWYRQTLGQGPEFLTYFQNEAQLEKSRLLSDRFSAERPKGSFSTLEIQRTEQGDSAMYLCSSSSPRGSSYNEQFFGPGTRLTVL.

This clone occurred once. A junction boundary mismatches the germline segment, possibly from a read error. The rearrangement uses TRBV29-1 and TRBJ2-4, with 9 bases lining up with TRBD1. CDR1 is SQVTM and CDR2 is ANQGSEA in the germline V gene. The CDR3 covers 13 residues. The CDR3 is CSASDRGKNSQYF. In DNA form, the CDR3 reads TGCAGCGCATCGGACAGGGGTAAAAACAGTCAGTACTTC.

V and J are TRBV7-2 and TRBJ1-2; TRBD1 aligns across 8 bases. V gave up 3 bases and J gave up 6 bases; unmatched junction bases: 6. This CDR3 comprises 14 residues. Germline V gives CDR1 SGHTA, CDR2 FQGNSA. The DNA for the CDR3 is TGTGCCAGCAGCTTGTTTGGACAGGGAGATGGCTACACCTTC. This gives the protein CASSLFGQGDGYTF.

The chain has TRBV27 and TRBJ1-1; D uncertain. Trimming shortened V by 5 bases and J by 0 bases, and 13 bases separated the two germline ends. CDR1 MNHEY and CDR2 SMNVEV come from the germline V gene (reference sequence). The CDR3 runs 15 residues. CDR3 sequence: CASSPMARMNTEAFF. Here the CDR3 DNA reads TGTGCCAGCAGTCCCATGGCCAGAATGAACACTGAAGCTTTCTTT.

A single count supports this clone. The chain uses TRBV7-2 and TRBJ2-1; the match to TRBD2 covers 8 bases. This CDR3 is built from 14 residues. V dropped 2 bases and J dropped 3; count of bases not matched to a gene: 0. Germline CDR1 and CDR2: SGHTA and FQGNSA. As DNA, the CDR3 is TGTGCCAGCAGCTTAAGCGGGGGCTACAATGAGCAGTTCTTC. Its protein is CASSLSGGYNEQFF. The whole variable domain, filled in from reference TRBV7-2 and TRBJ2-1, reads GAGVSQSPSNKVTEKGKDVELRCDPISGHTALYWYRQSLGQGLEFLIYFQGNSAPDKSGLPSDRFSAERTGGSVSTLTIQRTQQEDSAVYLCASSLSGGYNEQFFGPGTRLTVL.

This clone was counted only a few times. V gene TRBV19 combines with J gene TRBJ2-7, with TRBD1 matching 7 bases. Germline CDR1 is LNHDA and CDR2 is SQIVND (reference sequence). V shed 5 bases and J 3 bases; nucleotides not matched to a gene: 4. The CDR3 totals 13 residues. CDR3 region: CASSAGTVYEQYF. The CDR3 nucleotides are TGTGCCAGTAGTGCCGGGACAGTCTACGAGCAGTACTTC.

The chain links TRBV6-6 to TRBJ2-2, with D possibly TRBD2 on 5 matching bases. In germline, CDR1 is MNHNY, CDR2 SVGAGI (reference sequence). The V end was cut by 6 bases, the J end by 6 bases, with 17 bases between. This CDR3 is 15 amino acids long. The CDR3 DNA reads as TGTGCCAGCAGAGCTCGACGTGACGGGGCCGGGGAGCTGTTTTTT. It translates to CASRARRDGAGELFF.

The gene calls are TRBV2 and TRBJ2-1; D may be TRBD2 (5 bases). Trimming left V 7 bases short and J 9 bases short, with 19 bases between. The CDR3 extends over 14 amino acids. CDR1 and CDR2 from the germline V gene are SNHLY and FYNNEI. This CDR3 reads CASNPFVVGGEQFF. The CDR3 DNA sequence: TGTGCCAGCAACCCATTCGTAGTAGGAGGTGAGCAGTTCTTC.

The CDR3 loop is CASSPIAGARDTQYF. CDR3 bases: TGTGCCAGCAGCCCAATAGCGGGAGCTCGAGATACGCAGTATTTT. J is TRBJ2-3 and V is TRBV11-3, with 9 bases matching TRBD2. Germline CDR1 reads SGHNT; CDR2 reads YENEEA. With 5 bases clipped from V and 5 bases from J, the junction kept 8 bases outside the gene matches. The length of the CDR3 is 15 residues.

This clone has more than one count but fewer than ten. The chain carries TRBV5-5 and TRBJ1-5, with 8 bases aligning to TRBD1. The germline V gene encodes CDR1 SGHKS and CDR2 YYEKEE (reference sequence). The trim removed 4 bases at V and 0 bases at J, leaving 6 bases unmatched. This CDR3 spans 16 amino acids. CDR3 in amino acids: CASSRGQGVSNQPQHF. In DNA form, the CDR3 reads TGTGCCAGCAGCCGAGGACAGGGTGTTAGCAATCAGCCCCAGCATTTT.

The CDR3 reads CATSRDSRETQYF. Here the CDR3 DNA reads TGTGCCACCAGCAGAGATAGCCGAGAGACCCAGTACTTC. V gene TRBV15 combines with J gene TRBJ2-5; D not certain. The V gene lost 0 bases and the J gene lost 4 bases, with 6 bases spanning the gap. Germline lookup yields CDR1 LNHNV and CDR2 YYDKDF (reference sequence). This CDR3 has 13 amino acids. The full variable domain, rest sourced from reference TRBV15 and TRBJ2-5, is DAMVIQNPRYQVTQFGKPVTLSCSQTLNHNVMYWYQQKSSQAPKLLFHYYDKDFNNEADTPDNFQSRRPNTSFCFLDIRSPGLGDTAMYLCATSRDSRETQYFGPGTRLLVL.

This clone was recorded once. J is TRBJ1-1 and V is TRBV10-3; 10 bases are a match to TRBD1. V trimming: 4 bases; J trimming: 5 bases; junction bases outside the gene matches: 7. This CDR3 contains 15 residues. Germline values: CDR1 ENHRY, CDR2 SYGVKD. The CDR3 bases are TGTGCCATCAGTGGACAGGGGGCTGGTGGAACTGAAGCTTTCTTT. Encoded protein: CAISGQGAGGTEAFF.

As for this clone: A junction boundary mismatches the germline segment, possibly from a read error. This chain connects TRBV7-7 to TRBJ2-5; 11 bases agree with TRBD2. CDR1 is SSHAT and CDR2 is FNYEAQ in the germline V gene (reference sequence). The CDR3 is made up of 14 amino acids. DNA for the CDR3: TGTGCTAGCAGCCGACTAGCGGGACAAGAGACCCAGTACTTC. Its translation is CASSRLAGQETQYF.

This chain links TRBV5-5 with TRBJ2-6, with D possibly being TRBD1 (6 bases). CDR3 length: 18 residues. The germline V gene encodes CDR1 SGHKS and CDR2 YYEKEE (reference sequence). The V end lost 1 base, the J end lost 1 base, and 15 bases lay between the germline ends. The CDR3 DNA follows: TGTGCCAGCAGCTTGAAGCAGGGGTACTTTTCTGGGGCCAACGTCCTGACTTTC. Its protein product is CASSLKQGYFSGANVLTF.